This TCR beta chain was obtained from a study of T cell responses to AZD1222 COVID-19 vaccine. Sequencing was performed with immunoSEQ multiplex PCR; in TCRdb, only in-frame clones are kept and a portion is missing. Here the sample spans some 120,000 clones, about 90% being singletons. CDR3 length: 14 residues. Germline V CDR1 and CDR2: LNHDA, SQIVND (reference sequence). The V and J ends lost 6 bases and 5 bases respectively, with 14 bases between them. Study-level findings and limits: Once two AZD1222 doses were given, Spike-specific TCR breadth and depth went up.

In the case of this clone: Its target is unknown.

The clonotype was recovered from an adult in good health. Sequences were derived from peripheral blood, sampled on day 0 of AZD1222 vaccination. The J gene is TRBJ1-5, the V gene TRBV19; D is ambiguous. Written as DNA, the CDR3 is TGTGCCAGTAGAATCAGTCACCGAGATCAGCCCCAGCATTTT. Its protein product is CASRISHRDQPQHF. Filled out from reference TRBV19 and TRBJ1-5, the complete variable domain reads DGGITQSPKYLFRKEGQNVTLSCEQNLNHDAMYWYRQDPGQGLRLIYYSQIVNDFQKGDIAEGYSVSREKKESFPLTVTSAQKNPTAFYLCASRISHRDQPQHFGDGTRLSIL.